This passage covers 24 T cell receptor beta chains from one sample sequenced in a study of blood T cells in healthy people across ages. Sample-barcoded 5' priming and a J-beta primer mix drove a second PCR of 7 to 11 cycles. TCRdb processed the 5' RACE reads anew with MiXCR; each CDR3 protein has one entry. The data show about 720,000 distinct CDR3 sequences, with 22% seen just once and around a fifth held by the top ten. The sample comprised blood. The source of these receptors is a man aged 65 to 85 in good health.

V is TRBV7-2 and J is TRBJ1-2, with D unclear. The CDR3 has 17 amino acids. V lost 0 bases and J 3 bases, leaving 17 bases between the germline ends. Germline CDR1 SGHTA, CDR2 FQGNSA. CDR3 residues: CASSLAYLAEKHYGYTF. The CDR3 nucleotides read TGTGCCAGCAGCTTAGCGTATTTGGCAGAGAAGCACTATGGCTACACCTTC.

By proportion, this clonotype is medium-sized. This chain connects TRBV29-1 to TRBJ2-3, with D uncertain. The CDR3 is 11 residues long. Trimming removed 4 bases from V and 2 bases from J, with 4 bases in between. Germline assignment: CDR1 SQVTM and CDR2 ANQGSEA. The CDR3 coding sequence is TGCAGCGTTGGGGTCACAGATACGCAGTATTTT. Its protein product is CSVGVTDTQYF.

The rearrangement joins TRBV7-6 to TRBJ2-3, with 10 bases matching TRBD1. Germline CDR1 and CDR2: SGHVS and FNYEAQ. V lost 5 bases and J lost 3; bases outside the gene matches: 8. There are 16 residues in the CDR3. CDR3 sequence: CASSPEGQGVTDTQYF. In DNA, the CDR3 is TGTGCCAGCAGCCCGGAAGGACAGGGGGTGACAGATACGCAGTATTTT.

This clonotype occurred many times. The genes are TRBV12-3 or TRBV12-4 and TRBJ2-4, with TRBD1 matching 10 bases. The CDR3 has 14 residues. Trimming at V came to 5 bases and at J to 7 bases, leaving 5 bases not matched to a gene. The CDR3 region has the DNA TGTGCCAGCAGTCGACAGGGGGCGGGGAACATTCAGTACTTC. Its translation: CASSRQGAGNIQYF.

The chain is built from TRBV9 and TRBJ1-2, with TRBD1 as a possible D gene (6 bases). Trimming shortened V by 0 bases and J by 4 bases, and 10 bases separated the two germline ends. The CDR3 has 14 amino acids. Germline values: CDR1 SGDLS, CDR2 YYNGEE. The DNA of the CDR3 is TGTGCCAGCAGCGTAGACACAGGGAGCTATGGCTACACCTTC. It is translated as CASSVDTGSYGYTF.

This clonotype has just one count. This chain joins TRBV7-9 and TRBJ2-3, with D perhaps matching TRBD1 (5 bases). Trimming removed 3 bases from V and 3 bases from J, with 10 bases in between. The length of the CDR3 is 14 residues. Germline lookup yields CDR1 SEHNR and CDR2 FQNEAQ (reference sequence). As DNA, the CDR3 is TGTGCCAGCAGCTTCGGCAGGGTAACAGATACGCAGTATTTT. Translated: CASSFGRVTDTQYF.

J is TRBJ2-5 and V is TRBV12-3 or TRBV12-4; 10 bases map to TRBD2. The CDR3 runs to 16 residues. V shed 3 bases and J 5 bases; nucleotides not matched to a gene: 9. DNA of the CDR3: TGTGCCAGCAGTTTTAATGAGCGGGAGGGCCCGGAGACCCAGTACTTC. Translation: CASSFNEREGPETQYF.

The chain links TRBV12-3 or TRBV12-4 to TRBJ2-5, with 8 bases identical to TRBD2. The V and J ends lost 3 bases and 8 bases, in that order; junction bases with no gene match: 8. This CDR3 comprises 14 residues. The CDR3 bases are TGTGCCAGCAGTTTTGTGGCGGGAGGCCCTACCCAGTACTTC. Translation: CASSFVAGGPTQYF.

This clonotype was picked up a small number of times. This chain joins TRBV2 and TRBJ2-3; D tentatively fits TRBD1 or TRBD2 (5 bases each). The CDR3 sequence is 15 residues long. The V gene lost 7 bases and the J gene lost 3 bases, with 17 bases spanning the gap. CDR1 is SNHLY and CDR2 is FYNNEI in the germline V gene. The CDR3 protein is CASILQAWGTDTQYF. The CDR3 nucleotides are TGTGCCAGCATTCTTCAGGCATGGGGGACAGATACGCAGTATTTT.

This clonotype was seen a few times. V gene TRBV12-3 or TRBV12-4 combines with J gene TRBJ2-1; D gene uncertain. CDR3 size: 13 residues. Trimming pared 7 bases from V and 2 bases from J, leaving 9 bases between. The CDR3 reads CASTNTAYNEQFF. The CDR3 DNA is TGTGCCAGCACGAACACTGCCTACAATGAGCAGTTCTTC.

This chain uses TRBV20-1 with TRBJ2-1; 8 bases are shared with TRBD1. V trimming: 6 bases; J trimming: 2 bases; junction bases outside the gene matches: 3. Germline CDR1 is DFQATT and CDR2 is SNEGSKA (reference sequence). CDR3 length equals 13 residues. Written as DNA, the CDR3 is TGCAGTGCAAAGGACAGGGCCTACAATGAGCAGTTCTTC. Translating it yields CSAKDRAYNEQFF.

This clonotype was seen a handful of times. The genes are TRBV6-6 and TRBJ2-3, with 7 bases identical to TRBD1. CDR1 is MNHNY and CDR2 is SVGAGI in the germline V gene (reference sequence). CDR3 length: 16 residues. The junction had 3 bases not matched to a gene; V was cut back by 0 bases and J by 0 bases. The CDR3 DNA sequence: TGTGCCAGCAGTTACTCGTCGGGACAGAGCACAGATACGCAGTATTTT. Residues: CASSYSSGQSTDTQYF.

Only a few counts were recorded for this clonotype. The chain uses TRBV28 and TRBJ2-3; no reliable D call. The CDR3 spans 12 residues. V dropped 8 bases and J dropped 6 bases, with 12 bases sitting between them. Per germline, CDR1 MDHEN and CDR2 SYDVKM. DNA of the CDR3: TGTGCCAGCGCCATTGTGAGGGATACGCAGTATTTT. It is translated as CASAIVRDTQYF.

A few counts support this clonotype. The rearrangement uses TRBV4-1 and TRBJ1-5; D is undetermined. Trimming pared 0 bases from V and 1 base from J, leaving 10 bases between. This CDR3 is 16 amino acids long. CDR1 MGHRA and CDR2 YSYEKL come from the germline V gene. The CDR3 DNA follows: TGCGCCAGCAGCCAAGACACGGGCTGGAGCAATCAGCCCCAGCATTTT. Translated, it gives CASSQDTGWSNQPQHF.

This clonotype was counted once. The gene calls are TRBV20-1 and TRBJ2-1, with D uncertain. The J call may not be correct, given that the DNA end is closer to TRBJ2-7. Per germline, CDR1 DFQATT and CDR2 SNEGSKA (reference sequence). This CDR3 spans 13 amino acids. The CDR3 reads CSARQSTLYEQYF. The CDR3 nucleotides are TGCAGTGCTAGACAGTCTACGTTATACGAGCAGTACTTC.

This clonotype has a handful of counts. The chain employs TRBV12-3 or TRBV12-4 and TRBJ1-3; 9 bases align to TRBD1. The CDR3 has 14 residues. V lost 5 bases to trimming and J lost 8 bases; unmatched junction nucleotides: 7. The CDR3 loop is CASSLGQGRDTIYF. CDR3 DNA: TGTGCCAGCAGTCTTGGACAGGGGAGGGACACCATATATTTT.

The V call is TRBV19, the J call TRBJ1-2; weak D call: TRBD1 (6 bases). CDR1 is LNHDA and CDR2 is SQIVND in the germline V gene (reference sequence). The CDR3 length is 12 residues. The ends were cut back, 6 bases at V and 8 bases at J, with 13 bases in the middle. CDR3 residues: CASSPGHLGYTF. Written as DNA, the CDR3 is TGTGCCAGTAGCCCGGGACATTTGGGCTACACCTTC. Full variable domain (rest looked up from reference TRBV19 and TRBJ1-2): DGGITQSPKYLFRKEGQNVTLSCEQNLNHDAMYWYRQDPGQGLRLIYYSQIVNDFQKGDIAEGYSVSREKKESFPLTVTSAQKNPTAFYLCASSPGHLGYTFGSGTRLTVV.

This clonotype was recorded a few times. This rearrangement joins TRBV6-2 or TRBV6-3 to TRBJ2-5; 14 bases agree with TRBD2. V lost 5 bases to trimming and J lost 4 bases; unmatched junction nucleotides: 6. Germline-derived CDR1 and CDR2 are MNHEY and SVGEGT. The CDR3 is 16 amino acids. CDR3 sequence: CASSHGLAGGIETQYF. In DNA form, the CDR3 reads TGTGCCAGCAGTCACGGACTAGCGGGAGGTATAGAGACCCAGTACTTC.

This sequence joins TRBV11-1 and TRBJ2-2; 10 positions agree with TRBD1. The V and J ends lost 7 bases and 0 bases, in that order; junction bases with no gene match: 5. The CDR3 is made up of 16 amino acids. From germline, CDR1 is SGHAT and CDR2 FQDESV (reference sequence). CDR3 amino acids: CASIFGTGANTGELFF. The CDR3 DNA follows: TGTGCCAGCATCTTTGGGACAGGGGCGAACACCGGGGAGCTGTTTTTT.

This clonotype has just one count. The chain has TRBV6-5 and TRBJ1-3; 9 bases are a match to TRBD1. Germline V lookup: CDR1 MNHEY, CDR2 SVGAGI. J gave up 11 bases and V 2 bases, and 4 bases lay outside the gene matches. CDR3 length equals 13 residues. This CDR3 is CASSYGQGRSIYF. The CDR3 DNA is TGTGCCAGCAGTTACGGACAGGGGCGGTCCATATATTTT.

The chain combines TRBV15 with TRBJ2-3, with 8 bases fitting TRBD1. Trimming cost V 5 bases and J 4 bases; bases outside gene matches: 2. From germline, CDR1 is LNHNV and CDR2 YYDKDF (reference sequence). This CDR3 has 13 residues. This CDR3 is CATSGTGADTQYF. The CDR3 coding sequence is TGTGCCACCAGCGGGACAGGTGCAGATACGCAGTATTTT.

The chain has TRBV6-5 and TRBJ2-5; TRBD1 agrees at 9 bases. The CDR3 is 15 amino acids. Germline values: CDR1 MNHEY, CDR2 SVGAGI. Trimming removed 6 bases from V and 6 bases from J; junction bases left unmatched: 11. The CDR3: CASSLGQGIAQTQYF. The CDR3 nucleotides are TGTGCCAGCAGCCTCGGACAGGGGATCGCGCAGACCCAGTACTTC.

This clonotype was picked up a small number of times. The V gene is TRBV5-1, the J gene TRBJ2-3, with TRBD2 identical over 9 bases. V lost 5 bases, J lost 3 bases, and 4 bases stayed unmatched. The CDR3 runs to 14 residues. The germline V gene has CDR1 SGHRS and CDR2 YFSETQ. The CDR3 spells CASRNLAGTDTQYF. CDR3 bases: TGCGCCAGCAGGAATCTAGCGGGAACAGATACGCAGTATTTT.

This clonotype was recorded a few times. This chain uses TRBV5-6 with TRBJ1-5; possible D gene TRBD1, 5 bases. V gave up 2 bases and J gave up 5 bases, with 14 bases separating them. The CDR3 length is 15 residues. CDR1 is SGHDT, CDR2 YYEEEE, per germline. CDR3 sequence reads: CASSFFRRGDQPQHF. In DNA form, the CDR3 reads TGTGCCAGCAGCTTTTTCCGCAGAGGGGATCAGCCCCAGCATTTT.